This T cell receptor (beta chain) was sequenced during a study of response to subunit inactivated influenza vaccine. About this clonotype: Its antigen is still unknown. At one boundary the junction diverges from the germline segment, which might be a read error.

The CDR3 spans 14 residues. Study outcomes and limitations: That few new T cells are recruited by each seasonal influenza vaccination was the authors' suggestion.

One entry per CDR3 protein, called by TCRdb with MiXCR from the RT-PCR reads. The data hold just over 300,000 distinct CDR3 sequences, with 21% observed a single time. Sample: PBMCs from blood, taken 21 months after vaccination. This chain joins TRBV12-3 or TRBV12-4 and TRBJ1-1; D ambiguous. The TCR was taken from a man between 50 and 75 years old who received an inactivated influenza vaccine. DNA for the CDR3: TGTGCCAGCAGTTTATCGGGGATGAACACTGAACCTTTCTTT. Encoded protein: CASSLSGMNTEPFF.